This record looks at one T cell receptor (beta chain) sequence and its context. The source of the sample is a study of blood T cell repertoires in COVID-19. Original data processing: Counts of nucleated cells, estimated from reference gene primer amplification, were obtained. Profiling relied on immunoSEQ multiplex PCR, and the TCRdb table lists in-frame clones only, not all of them. From that table come the V and J calls and clone size; the DNA was used to work out D and trimming. The sample lists some 350,000 clones, about 86% occurring once. Sequencing was done on a sample of peripheral blood. The TCR comes from a young man with active or convalescent COVID-19.

In DNA form, the CDR3 reads TGTGCCAGCAGTTACGGGGGCGCGGAGTTTGAAAAACTGTTTTTT. This sequence encodes CASSYGGAEFEKLFF. The rearrangement links TRBV6-2 or TRBV6-3 to TRBJ1-4; the D gene is possibly TRBD1 (6 bases). Deletions cut 2 bases from V and 7 bases from J, with 14 bases between. The germline gives CDR1 MNHEY, CDR2 SVGEGT. This CDR3 is built from 15 residues.